This T cell receptor (beta chain) comes out of a study of PD-1 blockade in classical Hodgkin lymphoma. Study-wide background: It was nivolumab at 3 mg/kg, given intravenously every 2 weeks, that patients received. Whole-study findings and limits: At baseline, newly diagnosed patients reportedly showed less TCR diversity than healthy donors. Repertoire difference causes, possibly disease activity or prior therapy, remain undefined. Partial responders and progressors had significantly lower baseline TCR diversity.

Details on this clone: Its antigen is as yet unknown.

Every one of the patients relapsed after autologous stem cell transplantation (brentuximab vedotin exposure was variable). Sequencing was performed with immunoSEQ multiplex PCR; in TCRdb, only in-frame clones are kept and a portion is missing. The data hold tens of thousands of clones, with roughly 83% observed a single time. The sequenced sample was peripheral blood mononuclear cells (PBMCs), obtained before the second cycle of nivolumab. This TCR was recovered from a human donor with classical Hodgkin lymphoma.

CDR3 protein: CASSLVDGQWETQYF. The CDR3 region has the DNA TGTGCCAGCAGCTTGGTAGACGGACAGTGGGAGACCCAGTACTTC. The chain combines TRBV4-2 with TRBJ2-5, with D perhaps TRBD1 (6 bases). Germline assignment: CDR1 LGHNA and CDR2 YNFKEQ. V dropped 5 bases and J dropped 5 bases, with 18 bases sitting between them. This CDR3 has 15 amino acids.